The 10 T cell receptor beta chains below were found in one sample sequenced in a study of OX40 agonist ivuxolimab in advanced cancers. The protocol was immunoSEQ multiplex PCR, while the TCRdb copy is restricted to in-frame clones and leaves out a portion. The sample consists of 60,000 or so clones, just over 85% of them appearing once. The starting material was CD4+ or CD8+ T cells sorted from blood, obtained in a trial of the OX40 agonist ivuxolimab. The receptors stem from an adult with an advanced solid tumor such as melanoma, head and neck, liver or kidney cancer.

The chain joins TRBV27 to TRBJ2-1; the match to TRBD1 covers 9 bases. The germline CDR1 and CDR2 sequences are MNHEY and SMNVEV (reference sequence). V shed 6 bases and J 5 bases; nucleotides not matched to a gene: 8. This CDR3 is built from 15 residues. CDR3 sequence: CASSRRTGVDNEQFF. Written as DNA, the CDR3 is TGTGCCAGCAGCCGTCGGACAGGGGTGGACAATGAGCAGTTCTTC.

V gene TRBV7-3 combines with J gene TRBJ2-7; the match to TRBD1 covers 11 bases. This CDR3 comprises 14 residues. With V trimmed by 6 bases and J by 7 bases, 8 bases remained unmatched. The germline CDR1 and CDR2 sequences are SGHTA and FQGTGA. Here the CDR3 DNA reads TGTGCCAGCAGAAAAGGACAGGGGGCTAGTGAGCAGTACTTC. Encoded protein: CASRKGQGASEQYF.

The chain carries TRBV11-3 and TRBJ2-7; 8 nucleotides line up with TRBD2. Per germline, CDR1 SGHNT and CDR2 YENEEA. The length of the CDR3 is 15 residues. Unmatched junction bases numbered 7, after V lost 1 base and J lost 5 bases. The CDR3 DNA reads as TGTGCCAGCAGCTTAGGCGGCAGGGGACTAGACGAGCAGTACTTC. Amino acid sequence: CASSLGGRGLDEQYF.

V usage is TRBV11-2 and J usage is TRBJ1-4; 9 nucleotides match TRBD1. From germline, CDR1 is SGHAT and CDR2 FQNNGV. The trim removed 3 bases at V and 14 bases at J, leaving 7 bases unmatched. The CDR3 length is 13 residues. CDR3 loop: CASSFAEGQGLFF. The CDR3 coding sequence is TGTGCCAGCAGCTTCGCCGAGGGACAGGGTCTGTTTTTT. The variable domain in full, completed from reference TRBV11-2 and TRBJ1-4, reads EAGVAQSPRYKIIEKRQSVAFWCNPISGHATLYWYQQILGQGPKLLIQFQNNGVVDDSQLPKDRFSAERLKGVDSTLKIQPAKLEDSAVYLCASSFAEGQGLFFGSGTQLSVL.

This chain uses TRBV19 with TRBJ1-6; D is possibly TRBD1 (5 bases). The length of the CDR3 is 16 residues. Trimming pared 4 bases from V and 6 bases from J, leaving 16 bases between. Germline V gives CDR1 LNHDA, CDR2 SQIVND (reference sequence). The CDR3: CASSTRGGSLNSPLHF. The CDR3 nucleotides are TGTGCCAGTAGTACCCGGGGGGGTTCTCTTAATTCACCCCTCCACTTT.

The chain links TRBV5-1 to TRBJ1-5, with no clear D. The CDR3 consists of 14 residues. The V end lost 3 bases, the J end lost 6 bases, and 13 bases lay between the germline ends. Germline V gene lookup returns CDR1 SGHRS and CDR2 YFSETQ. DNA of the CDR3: TGCGCCAGCAGCTCAGGCACGGGGTCTCAGCCCCAGCATTTT. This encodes CASSSGTGSQPQHF. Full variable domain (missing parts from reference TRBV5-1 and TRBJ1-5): KAGVTQTPRYLIKTRGQQVTLSCSPISGHRSVSWYQQTPGQGLQFLFEYFSETQRNKGNFPGRFSGRQFSNSRSEMNVSTLELGDSALYLCASSSGTGSQPQHFGDGTRLSIL.

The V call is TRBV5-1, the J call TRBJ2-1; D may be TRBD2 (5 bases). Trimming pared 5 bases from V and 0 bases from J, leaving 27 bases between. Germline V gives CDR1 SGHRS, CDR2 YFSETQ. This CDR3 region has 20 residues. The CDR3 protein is CASSLPPGVSPISSYNEQFF. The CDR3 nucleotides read TGCGCCAGCAGTTTACCCCCCGGGGTTAGCCCGATTAGCTCCTACAATGAGCAGTTCTTC.

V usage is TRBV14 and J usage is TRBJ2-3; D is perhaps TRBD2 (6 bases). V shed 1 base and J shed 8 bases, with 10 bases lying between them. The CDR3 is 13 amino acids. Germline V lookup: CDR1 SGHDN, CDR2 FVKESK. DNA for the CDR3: TGTGCCAGCAGCCAAGGACCCGGGAGTACGCAGTATTTT. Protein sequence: CASSQGPGSTQYF. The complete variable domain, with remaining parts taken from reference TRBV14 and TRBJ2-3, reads EAGVTQFPSHSVIEKGQTVTLRCDPISGHDNLYWYRRVMGKEIKFLLHFVKESKQDESGMPNNRFLAERTGGTYSTLKVQPAELEDSGVYFCASSQGPGSTQYFGPGTRLTVL.

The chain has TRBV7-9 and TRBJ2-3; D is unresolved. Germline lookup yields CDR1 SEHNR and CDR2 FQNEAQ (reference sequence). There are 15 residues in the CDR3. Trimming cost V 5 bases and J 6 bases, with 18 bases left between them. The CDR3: CASSLGRLPSDTQYF. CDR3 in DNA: TGTGCCAGCAGCCTGGGCCGGCTTCCCTCGGATACGCAGTATTTT.

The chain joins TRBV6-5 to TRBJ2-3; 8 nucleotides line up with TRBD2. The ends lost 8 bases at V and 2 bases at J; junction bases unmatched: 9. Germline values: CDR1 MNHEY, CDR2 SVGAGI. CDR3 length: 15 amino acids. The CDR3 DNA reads TGTGCCAGCGTACCGGGGGGGTTTGTCACAGATACGCAGTATTTT. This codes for CASVPGGFVTDTQYF.